Below, 24 T cell receptor beta chains from the same sample are listed, as sequenced in a study of cytomegalovirus exposure and HLA in healthy donors (dated by TCRdb to 2016 to 2017). Receptor amplification or capture employed the immunoSEQ multiplex PCR assay. For the multiplex PCR, a mixture combining 60 forward primers for TCR Vbeta segments and 13 reverse primers for TCR Jbeta segments was used. This is the immuneACCESS table as TCRdb keeps it, with only in-frame sequences that have V and J called. A part of the clones is gone; compared with another copy, unresolved V genes explain less than half, and the rest is unexplained. In all, the sample holds some 120,000 clones, and approximately 80% of those were seen once. Jointly, the top ten make up about 2% of the sample. The sample was PBMCs. Receptors originate from a man younger than 35 in good health and CMV-seronegative.

V usage is TRBV4-1 and J usage is TRBJ2-3; TRBD1 matches 8 bases. The CDR3 consists of 15 residues. Germline V lookup: CDR1 MGHRA, CDR2 YSYEKL. V was pared by 4 bases and J by 5 bases, with 8 bases of the junction left unmatched. CDR3 region: CASSPEDRVGDTQYF. The DNA for the CDR3 is TGCGCCAGCAGCCCAGAGGACAGGGTGGGAGATACGCAGTATTTT.

The chain employs TRBV18 and TRBJ2-4; the match to TRBD1 covers 8 bases. J lost 2 bases, V lost 1 base, and 10 bases had no gene match. This CDR3 region has 18 residues. Germline CDR1 and CDR2: KGHSH and LQKENI. The CDR3 sequence is CASSPLRQGWGSKNIQYF. In DNA, the CDR3 is TGTGCCAGCTCACCACTGCGACAGGGGTGGGGGTCCAAAAACATTCAGTACTTC.

The chain employs TRBV6-6 and TRBJ2-6; no clear D gene. The CDR3 loop spans 13 amino acids. The V and J ends lost 8 bases and 4 bases respectively, with 9 bases between them. Germline V gene lookup returns CDR1 MNHNY and CDR2 SVGAGI (reference sequence). As DNA, the CDR3 is TGTGCCAGCGAGTACGTGGGGGCCAACGTCCTGACTTTC. Translated, it gives CASEYVGANVLTF.

The table lists this clone with many counts. V and J are TRBV7-9 and TRBJ2-5; D unresolved. V was cut by 1 base and J by 3 bases, with 12 bases left in between. The CDR3 runs to 15 residues. From germline, CDR1 is SEHNR and CDR2 FQNEAQ (reference sequence). The CDR3 region has the DNA TGTGCCAGCAGCTTAGGGTCGGTCTCCAAAGAGACCCAGTACTTC. Translating it yields CASSLGSVSKETQYF.

The chain combines TRBV6-4 with TRBJ1-1, with 7 bases that match TRBD1. J lost 1 base, V lost 5 bases, and 4 bases had no gene match. CDR1 is MRHNA and CDR2 is SNTAGT in the germline V gene. The CDR3 has 14 amino acids. The CDR3: CASSSTGENTEAFF. The CDR3 DNA sequence: TGTGCCAGCAGTTCAACAGGGGAGAACACTGAAGCTTTCTTT.

This sequence joins TRBV19 and TRBJ2-3, with unresolved D. CDR3 length: 14 residues. Germline V gives CDR1 LNHDA, CDR2 SQIVND (reference sequence). V was trimmed by 10 bases and J by 1 base, leaving 15 bases between them. In nucleotides, the CDR3 is TGTGCCACCCGGTGGGCCTCCGGCACAGATACGCAGTATTTT. Translation gives CATRWASGTDTQYF.

CDR3: CAWSVGQGGLDTQYF. Here the CDR3 DNA reads TGTGCCTGGAGTGTGGGGCAGGGAGGGCTCGATACGCAGTATTTT. This sequence joins TRBV30 and TRBJ2-3; 7 nucleotides match TRBD2. This CDR3 is built from 15 residues. Trimming at V came to 0 bases and at J to 6 bases, leaving 9 bases not matched to a gene. Germline V gives CDR1 GTSNPN, CDR2 SVGIG (reference sequence).

This clone was observed a few times. The genes are TRBV5-1 and TRBJ2-3, with D maybe TRBD1 (6 bases). CDR1 is SGHRS and CDR2 is YFSETQ in the germline V gene. The V gene lost 2 bases and the J gene lost 1 base, with 11 bases spanning the gap. The CDR3 has 15 amino acids. CDR3 coding DNA: TGCGCCAGCAGCTTCAGGGGCGCGGGCACAGATACGCAGTATTTT. This codes for CASSFRGAGTDTQYF.

The chain links TRBV6-6 to TRBJ2-4; perhaps TRBD1 as D (6 bases). The ends were cut back, 2 bases at V and 6 bases at J, with 8 bases in the middle. The CDR3 is 13 residues long. Germline-derived CDR1 and CDR2 are MNHNY and SVGAGI (reference sequence). CDR3 sequence: CASSYVGGNIQYF. The CDR3 DNA reads TGTGCCAGCAGTTACGTAGGGGGAAACATTCAGTACTTC.

This clone was observed a handful of times. V gene TRBV20-1 combines with J gene TRBJ2-1, with D unresolved. From germline, CDR1 is DFQATT and CDR2 SNEGSKA (reference sequence). V was trimmed by 5 bases and J by 9 bases, leaving 11 bases between them. There are 11 residues in the CDR3. Here the CDR3 reads CSAAEPSEQFF. CDR3 DNA: TGCAGTGCTGCGGAACCGAGTGAGCAGTTCTTC.

This clone has more than one count but fewer than ten. The chain has TRBV6-1 and TRBJ2-7; the D is unclear. With 5 bases removed from V and 1 base from J, the gap between germline ends came to 6 bases. This CDR3 has 12 amino acids. Germline values: CDR1 MNHNS, CDR2 SASEGT. CDR3 protein: CASSYSSYEQYF. The CDR3 region has the DNA TGTGCCAGCAGTTATTCGTCCTACGAGCAGTACTTC.

The V and J genes are TRBV28 and TRBJ1-3; D perhaps matches TRBD1 (6 bases). V lost 3 bases and J lost 0, with 12 bases in between. The CDR3 extends over 16 amino acids. Per the germline V gene, CDR1 is MDHEN and CDR2 is SYDVKM. The CDR3: CASSFGQRYSGNTIYF. The CDR3 nucleotides read TGTGCCAGCAGTTTCGGACAGCGTTACTCTGGAAACACCATATATTTT.

The V gene is TRBV7-8, the J gene TRBJ2-7; 11 nucleotides line up with TRBD2. The CDR3 contains 15 residues. Trimming cost V 3 bases and J 4 bases; bases outside gene matches: 5. Per the germline V gene, CDR1 is SGHVS and CDR2 is FQNEAQ. CDR3 bases: TGTGCCAGCAGCTTCGGGACTAGCGGAGGTTACGAGCAGTACGTC. This translates into CASSFGTSGGYEQYV.

The V and J genes are TRBV7-8 and TRBJ2-4; maybe TRBD2 (5 bases). The CDR3 is 15 amino acids. The V gene lost 2 bases and the J gene lost 5 bases, with 13 bases spanning the gap. The germline V gene encodes CDR1 SGHVS and CDR2 FQNEAQ. CDR3 residues: CASSLSGRPENIQYF. The CDR3 nucleotides read TGTGCCAGCAGCTTAAGCGGCAGACCCGAAAACATTCAGTACTTC.

The table lists this clone with a count of one. The chain carries TRBV15 and TRBJ2-3; TRBD2 matches 13 bases. CDR1 is LNHNV, CDR2 YYDKDF, per germline (reference sequence). The J segment lost 6 bases and the V segment lost 3 bases, leaving 3 bases of the junction unmatched. The CDR3 consists of 15 residues. Written as DNA, the CDR3 is TGTGCCACCAGCAGCCGGACTAGCGGGAGCGATACGCAGTATTTT. It is translated as CATSSRTSGSDTQYF.

The table lists this clone with a count of one. The genes are TRBV7-2 and TRBJ2-5, with D uncertain. V shed 5 bases and J shed 5 bases, with 9 bases lying between them. The germline gives CDR1 SGHTA, CDR2 FQGNSA. This CDR3 has 12 amino acids. The CDR3 is CASSPNSETQYF. Here the CDR3 DNA reads TGTGCCAGCAGCCCTAATTCGGAGACCCAGTACTTC.

DNA for the CDR3: TGTGCCAGCAGCAGAACAGGGACCACAGATACGCAGTATTTT. It translates to CASSRTGTTDTQYF. This chain links TRBV5-4 with TRBJ2-3, with a weak D call TRBD1 (6 bases). This CDR3 has 14 amino acids. Trimming pared 4 bases from V and 2 bases from J, leaving 11 bases between. Germline-derived CDR1 and CDR2 are SGHNT and YYREEE (reference sequence).

The chain carries TRBV18 and TRBJ1-1; perhaps TRBD1 as D (5 bases). V lost 2 bases and J lost 0, with 13 bases in between. The CDR3 extends over 16 amino acids. Germline V lookup: CDR1 KGHSH, CDR2 LQKENI. The CDR3 DNA is TGTGCCAGCTCACCAGGAACAGGCCGGCTGAACACTGAAGCTTTCTTT. The encoded protein is CASSPGTGRLNTEAFF.

This chain links TRBV5-6 with TRBJ2-1, with 13 bases aligning to TRBD2. The CDR3 covers 17 residues. Germline V CDR1 and CDR2: SGHDT, YYEEEE. The V and J ends lost 0 bases and 3 bases, in that order; junction bases with no gene match: 3. CDR3 in amino acids: CASSLGTSGSLYNEQFF. CDR3 DNA: TGTGCCAGCAGCTTGGGGACTAGCGGGAGCCTCTACAATGAGCAGTTCTTC.

This rearrangement joins TRBV7-2 to TRBJ2-6; D unresolved. The ends were cut back, 1 base at V and 3 bases at J, with 10 bases in the middle. The length of the CDR3 is 16 residues. In germline, CDR1 is SGHTA, CDR2 FQGNSA. CDR3 in amino acids: CASSLVWAGGANVLTF. CDR3 coding DNA: TGTGCCAGCAGCTTAGTATGGGCAGGTGGGGCCAACGTCCTGACTTTC. Combining the CDR3 with reference TRBV7-2 and TRBJ2-6 gives the whole variable domain GAGVSQSPSNKVTEKGKDVELRCDPISGHTALYWYRQSLGQGLEFLIYFQGNSAPDKSGLPSDRFSAERTGGSVSTLTIQRTQQEDSAVYLCASSLVWAGGANVLTFGAGSRLTVL.

As concerns this clone: This CDR3 fails to terminate in the conserved phenylalanine or tryptophan, so it likely reflects a read error. This chain links TRBV30 with TRBJ2-2; TRBD1 matches at 12 bases. Germline lookup yields CDR1 GTSNPN and CDR2 SVGIG (reference sequence). The CDR3 runs to 18 residues. V shed 3 bases and J 5 bases; nucleotides not matched to a gene: 13. The CDR3 here is CAWRRDRGRRADTGELFL. CDR3 in DNA: TGTGCCTGGAGGAGGGACAGGGGGCGCCGGGCTGATACCGGGGAGCTGTTTCTT.

The rearrangement joins TRBV6-6 to TRBJ2-7; a weak D match, TRBD2 (5 bases). V was shortened by 0 bases and J by 2 bases, with 11 bases between the two germline ends. Germline CDR1 MNHNY, CDR2 SVGAGI (reference sequence). The length of the CDR3 is 15 residues. The CDR3 sequence is CASSYSASLAYEQYF. As DNA, the CDR3 is TGTGCCAGCAGTTACTCGGCTAGCTTAGCCTACGAGCAGTACTTC.

The V and J genes are TRBV6-1 and TRBJ1-1; a weak D match, TRBD1 (5 bases). V dropped 4 bases and J dropped 1 base, with 7 bases sitting between them. The CDR3 contains 13 residues. Germline V lookup: CDR1 MNHNS, CDR2 SASEGT. DNA for the CDR3: TGTGCCAGCAGTGTGACAGAGAACACTGAAGCTTTCTTT. It is translated as CASSVTENTEAFF.

The genes are TRBV9 and TRBJ1-4; D perhaps matches TRBD1 (6 bases). Per germline, CDR1 SGDLS and CDR2 YYNGEE. CDR3 length: 16 residues. V lost 4 bases and J lost 5, with 18 bases in between. Here the CDR3 DNA reads TGTGCCAGCAGCCCCACACAGGACAGAAGAAATGAAAAACTGTTTTTT. This translates into CASSPTQDRRNEKLFF. The full variable domain, completed using reference TRBV9 and TRBJ1-4, is DSGVTQTPKHLITATGQRVTLRCSPRSGDLSVYWYQQSLDQGLQFLIQYYNGEERAKGNILERFSAQQFPDLHSELNLSSLELGDSALYFCASSPTQDRRNEKLFFGSGTQLSVL.